Below are 3 T cell receptor beta chains sequenced from a single sample in a study of blood T cells in healthy people across ages. A second PCR, run for roughly 7 to 12 cycles, used a sample-barcoded 5' primer plus a J-beta primer mix. TCRdb processed the 5' RACE reads anew with MiXCR; each CDR3 protein has one entry. The sample lists about 1 million distinct CDR3 sequences, under 55% occurring once. The material sequenced was blood. These receptors were obtained from an older woman in good health.

The chain uses TRBV4-2 and TRBJ2-1; 16 nucleotides line up with TRBD2. The CDR3 consists of 20 residues. Germline lookup yields CDR1 LGHNA and CDR2 YNFKEQ. Trimming cost V 0 bases and J 2 bases; bases outside gene matches: 7. CDR3 DNA: TGTGCCAGCAGCCAAGACCCGGGACTAGCGGGAGGGGGCACCTACAATGAGCAGTTCTTC. Translating it yields CASSQDPGLAGGGTYNEQFF.

The chain uses TRBV6-2 or TRBV6-3 and TRBJ1-3; 9 nucleotides match TRBD1. Germline CDR1 is MNHEY and CDR2 is SVGEGT. The CDR3 is 16 residues long. Unmatched junction bases numbered 10, after V lost 6 bases and J lost 4 bases. CDR3: CASSNGTGLAGNTIYF. The CDR3, as DNA: TGTGCCAGCAGCAATGGGACAGGGCTTGCAGGAAACACCATATATTTT.

The genes are TRBV10-3 and TRBJ2-1; D gene unclear. Germline V gene data show CDR1 as ENHRY and CDR2 as SYGVKD. Between the trimmed V and J ends, which lost 7 bases and 9 bases, there was a span of 13 bases. The CDR3 loop spans 12 amino acids. The CDR3, as DNA: TGTGCCATCAAGACAATAGGCGGTGAGCAGTTCTTC. It encodes CAIKTIGGEQFF.